This TCR beta chain stems from a study of blood T cell repertoires in COVID-19. Here immunoSEQ multiplex PCR was the method, and the copy in TCRdb shows in-frame clones only, minus some. The sample includes almost 500,000 clones, about 88% seen only once; the top ten take under 9.5%. The V and J ends lost 6 bases and 7 bases, in that order; junction bases with no gene match: 11. This CDR3 region has 15 residues. Germline loops: CDR1 SGHAT, CDR2 FQNNGV. The clonotype was recovered from a woman aged 55-70 years who had recovered from COVID-19. What was sequenced was PBMCs or T cells enriched from blood (not recorded which). The gene calls are TRBV11-2 and TRBJ2-1; TRBD1 aligns across 8 bases. As DNA, the CDR3 is TGTGCCAGCAGTCACGCCGGGACAGGACAAAATGAGCAGTTCTTC. Its protein product is CASSHAGTGQNEQFF. The variable domain in full, completed from reference TRBV11-2 and TRBJ2-1, reads EAGVAQSPRYKIIEKRQSVAFWCNPISGHATLYWYQQILGQGPKLLIQFQNNGVVDDSQLPKDRFSAERLKGVDSTLKIQPAKLEDSAVYLCASSHAGTGQNEQFFGPGTRLTVL.